This T cell receptor (beta chain) derives from a study of T cells after yellow fever vaccination. General study results and limits: Re-detected after boosting: most primary clones, 96% of CD4 and roughly 88% of CD8.

V shed 6 bases and J shed 7 bases, with 16 bases lying between them. The CDR3 extends over 14 amino acids. Germline V gene lookup returns CDR1 LNHDA and CDR2 SQIVND (reference sequence). This clonotype was seen many times. TCRdb reprocessed the 5' RACE reads with MiXCR, giving one entry per CDR3 protein. The sample contains tens of thousands of distinct CDR3 sequences, roughly a tenth of which appear only once. Material: PBMCs, either bulk or a sorted T-cell subset (CD4+, CD8+, memory, or dextramer-sorted; not recorded which), obtained less than 16 days after the first yellow fever vaccination. The chain couples TRBV19 to TRBJ1-5; weak D call: TRBD1 (5 bases). The TCR comes from a man between 18 and 29 years old who received the YFV17D yellow fever vaccine. The CDR3 loop reads CASSLPQGQQPQHF. The CDR3 nucleotides are TGTGCCAGTAGCCTACCTCAGGGTCAGCAGCCCCAGCATTTT.